This T cell receptor beta chain was observed in a study of CD8 T cells in ankylosing spondylitis. This clonotype was seen ten or more times. Its specificity is unknown. There are 13 residues in the CDR3. The V gene lost 0 bases and the J gene lost 5 bases, with 8 bases spanning the gap. The V gene's germline CDR1 is SGDLS and CDR2 YYNGEE. Study-level results: Significantly higher representation of disease-linked clones was reported for matched ankylosing spondylitis synovial fluid. CD8+ cells made up the disease-linked clones, which were relatively rare in peripheral blood. Previously reported in reactive arthritis synovial fluid and blood were some of the motif variants. Seven or eight highly homologous variants formed a TCR beta motif that appeared characteristic of ankylosing spondylitis blood.

Molecular-barcoded quantitative 5'-RACE produced these TCR beta libraries. Each CDR3 protein is one row after TCRdb ran MiXCR on the 5' RACE reads. The table includes hundreds of thousands of distinct CDR3 sequences, about an eighth detected once. The source material was blood, either unsorted or a sorted T cell fraction (not recorded which). This sequence was found in a male donor with ankylosing spondylitis. This rearrangement joins TRBV9 to TRBJ2-5, with D hard to call. CDR3 region: CASSVDLRETQYF. For the CDR3, the DNA is TGTGCCAGCAGCGTAGATCTGCGGGAGACCCAGTACTTC.